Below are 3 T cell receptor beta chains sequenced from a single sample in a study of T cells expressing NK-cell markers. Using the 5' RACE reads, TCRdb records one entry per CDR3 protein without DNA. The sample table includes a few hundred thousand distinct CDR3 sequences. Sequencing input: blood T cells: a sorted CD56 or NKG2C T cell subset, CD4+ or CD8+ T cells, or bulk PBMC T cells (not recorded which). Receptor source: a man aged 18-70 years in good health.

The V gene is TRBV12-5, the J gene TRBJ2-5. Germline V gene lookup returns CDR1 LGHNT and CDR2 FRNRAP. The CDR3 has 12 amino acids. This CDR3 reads CASSVVQETQYF.

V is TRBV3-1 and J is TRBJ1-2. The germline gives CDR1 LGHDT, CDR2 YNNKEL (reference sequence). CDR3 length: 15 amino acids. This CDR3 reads CASSQDGAPNYGYTF.

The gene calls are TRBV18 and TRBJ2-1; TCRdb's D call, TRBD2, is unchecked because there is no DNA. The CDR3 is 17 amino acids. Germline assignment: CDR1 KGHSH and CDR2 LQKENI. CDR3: CASSPRIAGGLDDEQFF.